This T cell receptor (beta chain) originates from a study of cytomegalovirus exposure and HLA in healthy donors. For this clone: The antigen remains undetermined.

Researchers ran the PCR with 60 Vbeta and 13 Jbeta primers. TCRdb keeps only in-frame clones here, not all; method: immunoSEQ multiplex PCR. The table includes some 130,000 clones, 73% detected once. Study observations and caveats: In a later analysis, HLA-associated TCR beta chains were more clonally expanded than equally common others. In a later analysis, at a false discovery rate of 0.05, 16,951 TCR beta sequences were associated with HLA alleles. Trimming of TCR beta V- and J-genes showed a link, identified in a later analysis, to a missense DCLRE1C variant.

The germline CDR1 and CDR2 sequences are ENHRY and SYGVKD. V lost 5 bases and J 3 bases, leaving 15 bases between the germline ends. This CDR3 has 15 residues. The chain couples TRBV10-3 to TRBJ2-3, with D unclear. The sequence was obtained from a woman in her 40s in good health and CMV-seronegative. Sequencing input: PBMCs. The CDR3 DNA follows: TGTGCCATCAGTAGCCTCGGAACAGATACAGATACGCAGTATTTT. It specifies CAISSLGTDTDTQYF.